The sequence of this T cell receptor (beta chain) was determined in a study of yellow fever vaccine responses in identical twins. The study, taken as a whole, reports: Reported findings indicate that twins' vaccine T cell responses seemed partially convergent, partially personalized.

Germline loops: CDR1 SQVTM, CDR2 ANQGSEA. After removal of 6 bases from V and 0 bases from J, the junction contained 6 bases not matched to a gene. This CDR3 is built from 16 residues. To note about this clonotype: Its cognate antigen is unknown.

Each CDR3 protein gets one entry after TCRdb re-called the RT-PCR reads with MiXCR. The repertoire includes 9,500 to 11,000 distinct CDR3 sequences, roughly 83% of them detected once, and 2% to 2.5% sits in the top ten. The chain combines TRBV29-1 with TRBJ2-1; 12 bases agree with TRBD2. This sequence was found in a woman aged 18-29 years who received the yellow fever vaccine. The material was T cells from blood (PBMCs), unsorted or a sorted subset (not recorded which), obtained before or after yellow fever vaccination (not recorded which). The CDR3 DNA sequence: TGCAGCGTCGGTACTAGCGGGAGGATCTCCTACAATGAGCAGTTCTTC. Its protein is CSVGTSGRISYNEQFF.